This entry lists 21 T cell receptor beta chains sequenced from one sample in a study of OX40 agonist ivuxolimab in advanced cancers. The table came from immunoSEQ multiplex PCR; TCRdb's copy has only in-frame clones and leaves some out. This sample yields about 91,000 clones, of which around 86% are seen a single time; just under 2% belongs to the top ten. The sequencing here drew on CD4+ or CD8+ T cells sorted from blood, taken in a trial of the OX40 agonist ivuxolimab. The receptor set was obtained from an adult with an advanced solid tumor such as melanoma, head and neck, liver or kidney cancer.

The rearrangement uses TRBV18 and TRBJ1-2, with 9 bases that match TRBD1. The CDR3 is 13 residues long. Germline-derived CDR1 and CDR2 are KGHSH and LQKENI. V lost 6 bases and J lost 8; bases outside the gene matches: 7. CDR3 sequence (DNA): TGTGCCAGCTCCCGGGGACAGGGTGAAGGCTACACCTTC. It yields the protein CASSRGQGEGYTF.

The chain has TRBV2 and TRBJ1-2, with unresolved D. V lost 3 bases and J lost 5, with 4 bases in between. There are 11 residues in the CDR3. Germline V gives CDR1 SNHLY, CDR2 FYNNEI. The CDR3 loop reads CASSDGYGYTF. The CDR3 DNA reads TGTGCCAGCAGTGATGGGTATGGCTACACCTTC. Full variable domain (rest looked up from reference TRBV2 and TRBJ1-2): EPEVTQTPSHQVTQMGQEVILRCVPISNHLYFYWYRQILGQKVEFLVSFYNNEISEKSEIFDDQFSVERPDGSNFTLKIRSTKLEDSAMYFCASSDGYGYTFGSGTRLTVV.

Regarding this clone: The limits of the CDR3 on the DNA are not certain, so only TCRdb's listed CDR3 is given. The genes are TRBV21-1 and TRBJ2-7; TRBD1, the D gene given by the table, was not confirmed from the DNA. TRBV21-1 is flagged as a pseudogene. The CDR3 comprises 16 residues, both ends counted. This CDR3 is CASSKVGQGSSYEQYF.

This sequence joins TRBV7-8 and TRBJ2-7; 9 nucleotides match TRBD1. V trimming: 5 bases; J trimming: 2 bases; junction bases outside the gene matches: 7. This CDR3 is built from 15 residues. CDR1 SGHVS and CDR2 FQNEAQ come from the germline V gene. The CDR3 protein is CASSNRDRVPYEQYF. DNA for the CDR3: TGTGCCAGCAGCAACCGGGACAGGGTCCCCTACGAGCAGTACTTC.

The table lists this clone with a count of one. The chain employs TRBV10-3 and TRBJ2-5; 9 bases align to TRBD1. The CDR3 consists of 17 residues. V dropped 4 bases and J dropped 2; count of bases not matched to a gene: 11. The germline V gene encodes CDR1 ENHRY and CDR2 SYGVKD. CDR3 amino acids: CAISVSLDRGGQETQYF. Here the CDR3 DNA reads TGTGCCATCAGTGTGAGCTTGGACAGGGGCGGGCAAGAGACCCAGTACTTC.

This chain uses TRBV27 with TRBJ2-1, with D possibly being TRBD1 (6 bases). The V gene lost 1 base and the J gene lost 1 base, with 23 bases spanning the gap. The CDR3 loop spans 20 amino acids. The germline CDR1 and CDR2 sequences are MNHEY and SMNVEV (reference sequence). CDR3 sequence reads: CASSLLRSGAPRPSYNEQFF. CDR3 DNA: TGTGCCAGCAGTTTATTGAGGTCAGGGGCCCCCCGTCCTTCCTACAATGAGCAGTTCTTC.

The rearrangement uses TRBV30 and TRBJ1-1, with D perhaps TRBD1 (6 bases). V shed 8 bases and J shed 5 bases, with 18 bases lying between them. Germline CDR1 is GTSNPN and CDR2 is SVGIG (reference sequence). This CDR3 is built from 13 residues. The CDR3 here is CAQGLKGVTEAFF. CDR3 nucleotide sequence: TGTGCCCAAGGGCTAAAGGGGGTGACTGAAGCTTTCTTT.

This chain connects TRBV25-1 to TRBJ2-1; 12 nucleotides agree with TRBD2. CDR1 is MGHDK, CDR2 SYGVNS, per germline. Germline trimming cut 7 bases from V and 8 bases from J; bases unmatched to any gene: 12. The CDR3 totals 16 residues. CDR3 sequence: CASTRRGLAGLDEQFF. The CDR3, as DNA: TGTGCCAGCACCCGAAGGGGACTAGCGGGTTTGGATGAGCAGTTCTTC. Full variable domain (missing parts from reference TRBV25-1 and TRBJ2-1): EADIYQTPRYLVIGTGKKITLECSQTMGHDKMYWYQQDPGMELHLIHYSYGVNSTEKGDLSSESTVSRIRTEHFPLTLESARPSHTSQYLCASTRRGLAGLDEQFFGPGTRLTVL.

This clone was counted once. The CDR3 nucleotides read TGTGCCAGCAGCCCCGGGACAGGGCTCTACGAGCAGTACTTC. Protein: CASSPGTGLYEQYF. The chain recombines TRBV7-9 with TRBJ2-7; 9 nucleotides line up with TRBD1. The CDR3 covers 14 residues. Germline CDR1 is SEHNR and CDR2 is FQNEAQ (reference sequence). Trimming took 5 bases from V and 3 from J; bases not matched to a gene: 5.

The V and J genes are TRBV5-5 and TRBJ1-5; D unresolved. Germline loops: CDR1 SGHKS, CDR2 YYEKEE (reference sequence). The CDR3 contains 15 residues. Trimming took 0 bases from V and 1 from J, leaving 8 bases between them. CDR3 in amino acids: CASSLGGRSNQPQHF. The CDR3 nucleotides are TGTGCCAGCAGCTTGGGGGGTAGGAGCAATCAGCCCCAGCATTTT. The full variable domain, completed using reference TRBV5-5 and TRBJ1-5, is DAGVTQSPTHLIKTRGQQVTLRCSPISGHKSVSWYQQVLGQGPQFIFQYYEKEERGRGNFPDRFSARQFPNYSSELNVNALLLGDSALYLCASSLGGRSNQPQHFGDGTRLSIL.

The CDR3 region has the DNA TGTGCCACCAGCAGAGCGGGACAGGGAGGCATCAATGAGCAGTTCTTC. Amino acids: CATSRAGQGGINEQFF. The V call is TRBV15, the J call TRBJ2-1; 9 nucleotides match TRBD1. Unmatched junction bases numbered 7, after V lost 1 base and J lost 6 bases. This CDR3 spans 16 amino acids. Germline-derived CDR1 and CDR2 are LNHNV and YYDKDF (reference sequence).

In nucleotides, the CDR3 is TGTGCCAGCAGGTCGACTAGCGGGAGGGCGGAGACCCAGTACTTC. Its protein product is CASRSTSGRAETQYF. The chain carries TRBV2 and TRBJ2-5; 14 bases are shared with TRBD2. The ends lost 6 bases at V and 5 bases at J; junction bases unmatched: 5. The CDR3 totals 15 residues. Germline V gene sequence: CDR1 SNHLY, CDR2 FYNNEI.

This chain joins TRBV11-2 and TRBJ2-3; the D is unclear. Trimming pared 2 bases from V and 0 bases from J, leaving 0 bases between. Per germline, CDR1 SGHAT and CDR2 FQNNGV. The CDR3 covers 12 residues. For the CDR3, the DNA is TGTGCCAGCAGCTTAAGCACAGATACGCAGTATTTT. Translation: CASSLSTDTQYF.

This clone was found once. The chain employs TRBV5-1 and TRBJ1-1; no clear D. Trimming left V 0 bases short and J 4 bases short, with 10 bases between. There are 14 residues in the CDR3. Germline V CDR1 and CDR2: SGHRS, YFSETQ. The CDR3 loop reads CASSLVGGGTEAFF. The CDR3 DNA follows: TGCGCCAGCAGCTTGGTGGGAGGTGGCACTGAAGCTTTCTTT.

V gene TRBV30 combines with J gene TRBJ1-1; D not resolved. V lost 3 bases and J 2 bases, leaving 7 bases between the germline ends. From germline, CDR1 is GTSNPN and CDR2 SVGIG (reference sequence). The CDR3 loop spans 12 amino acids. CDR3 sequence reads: CAWRNYNTEAFF. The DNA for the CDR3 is TGTGCCTGGAGGAATTACAACACTGAAGCTTTCTTT.

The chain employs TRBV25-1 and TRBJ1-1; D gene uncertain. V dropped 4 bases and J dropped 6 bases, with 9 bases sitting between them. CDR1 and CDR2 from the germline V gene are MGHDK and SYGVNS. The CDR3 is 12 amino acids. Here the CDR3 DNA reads TGTGCCAGCAGTGGAGACGAGCCTGAAGCTTTCTTT. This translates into CASSGDEPEAFF.

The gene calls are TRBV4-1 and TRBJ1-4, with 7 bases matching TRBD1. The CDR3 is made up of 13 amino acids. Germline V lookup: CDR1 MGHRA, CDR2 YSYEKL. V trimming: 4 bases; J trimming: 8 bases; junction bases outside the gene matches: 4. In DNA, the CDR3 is TGCGCCAGCAGCCGACAGGGTGGCGAAAAACTGTTTTTT. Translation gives CASSRQGGEKLFF.

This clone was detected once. The CDR3 DNA follows: TGTGCCAGTAGTATTCAGGGTAGCACTGAAGCTTTCTTT. Translation gives CASSIQGSTEAFF. The genes are TRBV19 and TRBJ1-1; D might be TRBD1 (5 bases). The CDR3 loop spans 13 amino acids. Germline V gives CDR1 LNHDA, CDR2 SQIVND (reference sequence). The V gene lost 3 bases and the J gene lost 4 bases, with 9 bases spanning the gap.

The CDR3 DNA follows: TGCGCCAGTTGGGACAGGGACGGGCAGCCCCAGCATTTT. Translated: CASWDRDGQPQHF. The rearrangement links TRBV5-1 to TRBJ1-5, with 9 bases aligning to TRBD1. From germline, CDR1 is SGHRS and CDR2 YFSETQ. V trimming: 8 bases; J trimming: 7 bases; junction bases outside the gene matches: 7. This CDR3 has 13 residues.

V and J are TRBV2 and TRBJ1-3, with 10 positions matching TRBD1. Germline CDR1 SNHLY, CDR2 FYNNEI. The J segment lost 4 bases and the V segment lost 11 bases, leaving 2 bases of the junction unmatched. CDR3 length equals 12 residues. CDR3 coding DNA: TGTGCCGGACAGGGGGTAGGAAACACCATATATTTT. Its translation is CAGQGVGNTIYF.

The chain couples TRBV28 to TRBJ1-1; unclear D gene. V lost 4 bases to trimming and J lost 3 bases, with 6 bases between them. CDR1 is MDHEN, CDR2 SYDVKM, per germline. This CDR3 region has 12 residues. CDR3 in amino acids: CASSSVDTEAFF. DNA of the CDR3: TGTGCCAGCAGTTCGGTAGACACTGAAGCTTTCTTT.